Below are 31 T cell receptor beta chains sequenced from a single sample in a study of vaccination effects on CD4 cells after COVID-19. Viral peptide pool expansion of antigen-specific CD4+ T cells preceded sequencing in the ViraFEST assay. Subsequent to roughly 9 days of culture, CD4+ T cells were isolated. The vaccine recipients had no prior SARS-CoV-2 infection, with negative nucleocapsid antibodies. Sequencing used immunoSEQ multiplex PCR; TCRdb keeps in-frame clones, though not all of them. The table lists 74,000 or so clones, approximately 80% of them singletons. Their antigens remain unidentified. This specimen was CD4+ T cells from PBMCs cultured with SARS-CoV-2 spike peptides, taken before COVID-19 vaccination. The receptors derive from a human donor who received a COVID-19 vaccine.

The chain combines TRBV6-5 with TRBJ2-7; D gene unclear. Germline values: CDR1 MNHEY, CDR2 SVGAGI. The germline V and J ends were trimmed by 4 bases and 2 bases, with 15 bases remaining between them. This CDR3 has 15 residues. The CDR3 region has the DNA TGTGCCAGCAGTTTATCCTATCCCCTGACCTACGAGCAGTACGTC. It codes for CASSLSYPLTYEQYV.

This clone was observed once. This sequence joins TRBV20-1 and TRBJ2-6; D gene uncertain. V dropped 3 bases and J dropped 1 base, with 4 bases sitting between them. CDR1 is DFQATT, CDR2 SNEGSKA, per germline (reference sequence). The CDR3 consists of 13 residues. The CDR3 bases are TGCAGTGCTAGTCGTTCTGGGGCCAACGTCCTGACTTTC. Its protein product is CSASRSGANVLTF.

This clone was seen more than once but under ten times. The V and J genes are TRBV4-2 and TRBJ2-1; 9 bases map to TRBD2. V was clipped by 1 base and J by 4 bases; unmatched bases: 5. CDR1 is LGHNA and CDR2 is YNFKEQ in the germline V gene. The CDR3 loop spans 16 amino acids. The CDR3 DNA sequence: TGTGCCAGCAGCCAAGCCGGGACTAGCTTTTACAATGAGCAGTTCTTC. Encoded protein: CASSQAGTSFYNEQFF.

This sequence joins TRBV5-1 and TRBJ2-7; a weak D match, TRBD2 (5 bases). The CDR3 loop spans 14 amino acids. Trimming shortened V by 0 bases and J by 3 bases, and 10 bases separated the two germline ends. Per germline, CDR1 SGHRS and CDR2 YFSETQ. The CDR3 DNA reads as TGCGCCAGCAGCTTGGTTGGTCGGGGCTACGAGCAGTACGTC. Translation gives CASSLVGRGYEQYV.

The table lists this clone with a count of one. V is TRBV9 and J is TRBJ2-6; D possibly matches TRBD1 or TRBD2 (5 bases each). V was trimmed by 3 bases and J by 2 bases, leaving 21 bases between them. CDR1 and CDR2 (germline): SGDLS, YYNGEE. This CDR3 region has 19 residues. CDR3 protein: CASSGRAGISGAGANVLTF. CDR3 sequence (DNA): TGTGCCAGCAGCGGACGAGCAGGGATCTCCGGGGCTGGGGCCAACGTCCTGACTTTC.

The rearrangement uses TRBV6-6 and TRBJ1-2, with TRBD1 as a possible D gene (5 bases). CDR3 size: 13 residues. CDR1 and CDR2 from the germline V gene are MNHNY and SVGAGI (reference sequence). V lost 6 bases to trimming and J lost 0 bases, with 8 bases between them. The CDR3 DNA reads as TGTGCCAGCAGAGGGGAAGCTAACTATGGCTACACCTTC. This gives the protein CASRGEANYGYTF.

V usage is TRBV9 and J usage is TRBJ2-1; D remains unclear. This CDR3 comprises 14 residues. Germline assignment: CDR1 SGDLS and CDR2 YYNGEE. V was shortened by 4 bases and J by 6 bases, with 14 bases between the two germline ends. This chain's CDR3 is CASSSKELSNEQFF. Written as DNA, the CDR3 is TGTGCCAGCAGCTCCAAGGAGCTTTCCAATGAGCAGTTCTTC.

The J gene is TRBJ1-3, the V gene TRBV6-5; D is uncertain. The CDR3 is made up of 14 amino acids. V was cut by 0 bases and J by 2 bases, with 5 bases left in between. From germline, CDR1 is MNHEY and CDR2 SVGAGI. The CDR3 reads CASSYSETGNTIYF. CDR3 DNA sequence: TGTGCCAGCAGTTACTCAGAAACTGGAAACACCATATATTTT.

This clone occurred a few times. The CDR3 sequence is CASSPARGNTGELFF. The CDR3 DNA reads as TGTGCCAGCAGCCCCGCGAGGGGGAACACCGGGGAGCTGTTTTTT. The rearrangement links TRBV5-4 to TRBJ2-2, with D perhaps TRBD1 or TRBD2 (5 bases each). V shed 4 bases and J shed 1 base, with 11 bases lying between them. The CDR3 runs 15 residues. The germline CDR1 and CDR2 sequences are SGHNT and YYREEE (reference sequence).

The J gene is TRBJ2-1, the V gene TRBV19; tentative D call: TRBD1 (6 bases). CDR3 size: 16 residues. V was shortened by 3 bases and J by 7 bases, with 19 bases between the two germline ends. From germline, CDR1 is LNHDA and CDR2 SQIVND (reference sequence). CDR3 in amino acids: CASSMLQGRGRNEQFF. DNA for the CDR3: TGTGCCAGTAGTATGTTACAGGGAAGGGGCCGAAATGAGCAGTTCTTC.

The V gene is TRBV5-1, the J gene TRBJ1-3; no clear D gene. Trimming shortened V by 2 bases and J by 4 bases, and 13 bases separated the two germline ends. The CDR3 has 15 residues. Germline CDR1 SGHRS, CDR2 YFSETQ. The CDR3 is CASSFQAGSGNTIYF. The DNA for the CDR3 is TGCGCCAGCAGCTTCCAGGCAGGATCGGGAAACACCATATATTTT.

The V and J genes are TRBV6-2 or TRBV6-3 and TRBJ2-6, with 8 bases identical to TRBD1. V lost 6 bases to trimming and J lost 1 base; unmatched junction nucleotides: 5. The CDR3 consists of 16 residues. Germline-derived CDR1 and CDR2 are MNHEY and SVGEGT. CDR3 sequence: CASSRDRRSGANVLTF. In DNA, the CDR3 is TGTGCCAGCAGCAGGGACAGGCGTTCTGGGGCCAACGTCCTGACTTTC.

The chain combines TRBV3-1 (or the pseudogene TRBV3-2) with TRBJ2-5; D is unresolved. This CDR3 has 13 residues. V lost 1 base to trimming and J lost 2 bases, with 5 bases between them. The germline gives CDR1 LGHDT, CDR2 YNNKEL (reference sequence). CDR3 in DNA: TGTGCCAGCAGCCAAGGTCTGCAAGAGACCCAGTACTTC. Translating it yields CASSQGLQETQYF.

J is TRBJ1-3 and V is TRBV2; no clear D. Trimming cost V 5 bases and J 9 bases, with 14 bases left between them. The CDR3 consists of 13 residues. Germline V gives CDR1 SNHLY, CDR2 FYNNEI. The CDR3 nucleotides read TGTGCCAGCAGTTCGGTAGGCTCGGTCACCATATATTTT. Protein: CASSSVGSVTIYF.

The chain couples TRBV3-1 (or the pseudogene TRBV3-2) to TRBJ1-2; D not resolved. The CDR3 totals 19 residues. The V end lost 1 base, the J end lost 7 bases, and 28 bases lay between the germline ends. Germline CDR1 LGHDT, CDR2 YNNKEL (reference sequence). DNA for the CDR3: TGTGCCAGCAGCCAAGCACAACCGGGTCCCAGAGACATTAGCACTGGCTACACCTTC. Its translation: CASSQAQPGPRDISTGYTF.

The chain carries TRBV4-1 and TRBJ1-4, with 9 bases matching TRBD1. V was clipped by 4 bases and J by 7 bases; unmatched bases: 22. Germline V lookup: CDR1 MGHRA, CDR2 YSYEKL. The CDR3 spans 20 residues. This chain's CDR3 is CASSRRSELRRTGVGEKLFF. DNA for the CDR3: TGCGCCAGCAGCCGTCGATCCGAACTCCGGCGGACAGGGGTCGGTGAAAAACTGTTTTTT.

This chain links TRBV6-5 with TRBJ1-2; D is unresolved. CDR3 length: 15 amino acids. Germline CDR1 reads MNHEY; CDR2 reads SVGAGI. Trimming shortened V by 4 bases and J by 6 bases, and 18 bases separated the two germline ends. This CDR3 reads CASSSVGAGVNGYTF. The CDR3, as DNA: TGTGCCAGCAGTTCCGTCGGCGCAGGAGTCAATGGCTACACCTTC.

This clone turned up a few times. V is TRBV5-4 and J is TRBJ1-6; TRBD1 might be the D (6 bases). Germline loops: CDR1 SGHNT, CDR2 YYREEE (reference sequence). The CDR3 contains 15 residues. The V end was cut by 0 bases, the J end by 6 bases, with 10 bases between. CDR3 in amino acids: CASSLAGQSNSPLHF. The CDR3 region has the DNA TGTGCCAGCAGCTTGGCCGGACAGAGTAATTCACCCCTCCACTTT.

The gene calls are TRBV9 and TRBJ2-1, with 7 bases lining up with TRBD2. This CDR3 spans 15 amino acids. The germline V gene encodes CDR1 SGDLS and CDR2 YYNGEE. Unmatched junction bases numbered 3, after V lost 2 bases and J lost 1 base. CDR3 coding DNA: TGTGCCAGCAGCGTTTCTAGCGGTTCCTACAATGAGCAGTTCTTC. Residues: CASSVSSGSYNEQFF.

The chain links TRBV30 to TRBJ2-1; the D gene could be TRBD1 or TRBD2 (7 bases each). The CDR3 loop spans 15 amino acids. Germline V CDR1 and CDR2: GTSNPN, SVGIG (reference sequence). Trimming removed 0 bases from V and 8 bases from J, with 17 bases in between. The CDR3 DNA follows: TGTGCCTGGAGTGTAAGTGGCAGGGGGGGAGATGAGCAGTTCTTC. It codes for CAWSVSGRGGDEQFF.

The chain carries TRBV24-1 and TRBJ1-1; no definite D call. V lost 5 bases to trimming and J lost 4 bases, with 7 bases between them. Germline CDR1 and CDR2: KGHDR and SFDVKD. The length of the CDR3 is 12 residues. Here the CDR3 reads CATSAPGTEAFF. The CDR3 bases are TGTGCCACCAGTGCCCCGGGCACTGAAGCTTTCTTT.

This clone has just one count. The V and J genes are TRBV2 and TRBJ2-4, with 10 bases fitting TRBD1. Trimming at V came to 5 bases and at J to 5 bases, leaving 3 bases not matched to a gene. The germline gives CDR1 SNHLY, CDR2 FYNNEI. This CDR3 spans 14 amino acids. The CDR3, as DNA: TGTGCCAGCAGTTCGGACAGGGGGGAAAACATTCAGTACTTC. Residues: CASSSDRGENIQYF.

The chain employs TRBV24-1 and TRBJ1-2; 7 nucleotides line up with TRBD1. CDR1 and CDR2 from the germline V gene are KGHDR and SFDVKD. V lost 2 bases to trimming and J lost 7 bases; unmatched junction nucleotides: 6. The CDR3 is 14 amino acids. The CDR3 region has the DNA TGTGCCACCAGTGATTCGACAGGGCTACGTGGCTACACCTTC. Amino acids: CATSDSTGLRGYTF.

As concerns this clone: At one end, the junction sequence differs from germline, possibly due to a read error. The chain employs TRBV7-2 and TRBJ2-3; 11 nucleotides agree with TRBD2. The CDR3 has 14 residues. Germline lookup yields CDR1 SGHTA and CDR2 FQGNSA. CDR3 protein: CASSLAGGLDTQYF. In DNA form, the CDR3 reads TGTGCCAGCAGCCTAGCGGGGGGCCTAGATACGCAGTATTTT.

The V and J genes are TRBV6-5 and TRBJ2-7, with TRBD2 matching 11 bases. Germline CDR1 MNHEY, CDR2 SVGAGI. The CDR3 extends over 15 amino acids. Trimming took 5 bases from V and 4 from J; bases not matched to a gene: 7. The CDR3: CASSRTGTSGYEQYV. The DNA for the CDR3 is TGTGCCAGCAGTAGGACCGGGACTAGCGGATACGAGCAGTACGTC.

The V call is TRBV2, the J call TRBJ1-2, with D hard to call. From germline, CDR1 is SNHLY and CDR2 FYNNEI. This CDR3 has 14 amino acids. V was trimmed by 6 bases and J by 4 bases, leaving 15 bases between them. DNA for the CDR3: TGTGCCAGCAGGCTCATAGACGTTACCTATGGCTACACCTTC. Translated, it gives CASRLIDVTYGYTF.

V and J are TRBV3-1 (or the pseudogene TRBV3-2) and TRBJ1-1; D remains ambiguous. The CDR3 has 13 amino acids. V was trimmed by 0 bases and J by 12 bases, leaving 14 bases between them. Germline CDR1 reads LGHDT; CDR2 reads YNNKEL (reference sequence). CDR3: CASSQDTGILPFF. The CDR3 coding sequence is TGTGCCAGCAGCCAAGATACTGGGATTTTGCCTTTCTTT.

The V call is TRBV7-2, the J call TRBJ2-5; 8 bases fit TRBD1. Trimming removed 0 bases from V and 2 bases from J; junction bases left unmatched: 5. In germline, CDR1 is SGHTA, CDR2 FQGNSA. CDR3 length: 16 residues. CDR3 in DNA: TGTGCCAGCAGCTTAGCAGGGACAGGAGGACAAGAGACCCAGTACTTC. Protein sequence: CASSLAGTGGQETQYF.

The rearrangement links TRBV5-4 to TRBJ2-5, with a possible D match to TRBD2 (5 bases). The CDR3 consists of 15 residues. The germline CDR1 and CDR2 sequences are SGHNT and YYREEE (reference sequence). Trimming took off 5 bases at V and 3 bases at J, with 17 bases between the two ends. CDR3 DNA: TGTGCCAGCAGTGGTTGGGCGGGTGGAAAAGAGACCCAGTACTTC. As protein: CASSGWAGGKETQYF.

This chain joins TRBV5-1 and TRBJ2-1, with 9 bases identical to TRBD2. The ends lost 0 bases at V and 5 bases at J; junction bases unmatched: 6. Germline loops: CDR1 SGHRS, CDR2 YFSETQ. The CDR3 covers 16 residues. CDR3 region: CASSLGAGGFNNEQFF. The DNA for the CDR3 is TGCGCCAGCAGCTTGGGAGCGGGGGGATTTAACAATGAGCAGTTCTTC.

V is TRBV7-7 and J is TRBJ2-5; 11 positions match TRBD1. The CDR3 has 16 residues. With V trimmed by 4 bases and J by 5 bases, 9 bases remained unmatched. Germline-derived CDR1 and CDR2 are SSHAT and FNYEAQ (reference sequence). The CDR3 coding sequence is TGTGCCAGCAGCTCCTCCGGGACAGGGGGACGGGAGACCCAGTACTTC. It translates to CASSSSGTGGRETQYF.